This record concerns one TCR beta chain sequence. This sample is part of a study of cytomegalovirus exposure and HLA in healthy donors. Primers for the PCR totalled 60 Vbeta and 13 Jbeta. Sequencing was performed with immunoSEQ multiplex PCR; in TCRdb, only in-frame clones are kept and a portion is missing. The table shows 150,000 to 200,000 clones, with 80% to 90% occurring only once. The CDR3 has 15 amino acids. Looked up from germline, CDR1 is MNHEY and CDR2 is SVGAGI. With 1 base removed from V and 4 bases from J, the gap between germline ends came to 13 bases. Sequencing was done on a sample of PBMCs. The clonotype comes from a man aged 18 to 29 in good health and CMV-seropositive. V is TRBV6-5 and J is TRBJ1-1, with D perhaps matching TRBD1 (5 bases). The CDR3 DNA is TGTGCCAGCAGTTACTATGGGGCGGGAATCACTGAAGCTTTCTTT. Translated: CASSYYGAGITEAFF.